Listed below are T cell receptor beta chains from one sample, sequenced in a study of Ad26.COV2.S vaccination and SARS-CoV-2 variants. Only in-frame clones appear in the TCRdb table, and some are missing; sequencing was by immunoSEQ multiplex PCR. The data contain around 300,000 clones, around 89% of them singletons. The sample in question was peripheral blood, obtained in a trial of Ad26.COV2.S vaccine versus placebo. The receptors were gathered from a person between 18 and 65 years old who received the Ad26.COV2.S COVID-19 vaccine or a placebo. Each CDR3 is given with its conserved first and last residue. The D gene is left open where the match is weak. The listing skips clone size in some rows; elsewhere it reads once, few, many or a size class.

CASSQDTRTIPNTEAFF,NA,TRBV3-1/TRBV3-2,NA
CASSESGSFYGYTF,NA,TRBV6-1,NA
CATSRKTGATKISYEQYF,NA,TRBV15,TRBD1
CASSLSPYEQYF,few,TRBV5-4,NA
CAWTQGTQETQYF,NA,TRBV30,NA
CASSPTGTGETEAFF,NA,TRBV18,TRBD1
CASSGRYYGYTF,NA,TRBV3-1/TRBV3-2,NA
CASSQESVKKLFF,NA,TRBV3-1/TRBV3-2,NA
CASSPLFAGGAYNEQFF,NA,TRBV3-1/TRBV3-2,TRBD2
CASSPRPSGANVLTF,NA,TRBV27,NA
CASRPMTGAYGYTF,NA,TRBV28,TRBD1
CATSDLRLAPDTQYF,NA,TRBV24-1,TRBD2
CASSQDGAGTGKAEQFF,NA,TRBV4-1,TRBD1
CASSQDSGTPPYEQYF,once,TRBV14,NA
CASSLGVTGGNEQFF,NA,TRBV7-9,TRBD2
CASSFTGDLYNEQFF,NA,TRBV5-5,TRBD1
CASSQVANSWTDTQYF,NA,TRBV3-1/TRBV3-2,NA
CASSLGAGDAFF,NA,TRBV7-9,NA
CASTETSGKAHEQYF,NA,TRBV5-1,TRBD2
CASRPWSGTQYF,NA,TRBV12-3/TRBV12-4,NA
CASSEGGNTGELFF,NA,TRBV7-3,NA
CASSTNRGNTGELFF,NA,TRBV6-5,TRBD1
CASSQNLQGTDTQYF,once,TRBV18,NA
CASSPRGGYTF,NA,TRBV28,NA
CASSLRDYSNQPQHF,NA,TRBV19,NA
CASKSYLNEQFF,few,TRBV12-3/TRBV12-4,NA
CASSRTGQENEKLFF,NA,TRBV3-1/TRBV3-2,TRBD1
CASNLGGQGATEAFF,NA,TRBV28,TRBD1
CASSMAWATGGREAFF,NA,TRBV19,NA
CASSLDTTYNEQFF,NA,TRBV4-3,NA
CASSSLTENTEAFF,NA,TRBV5-1,NA
CASSISTSGITGELFF,few,TRBV19,TRBD2